This TCR beta chain was identified during a study of T cells in Graves' hyperthyroidism and ophthalmopathy (dated by TCRdb to between 2017 and 2020). Regarding the study in general: Peripheral blood was collected at initial diagnosis, before any treatment. To identify distinguishing TCR V-J signatures, a discovery cohort of around 100 patients was used, comprising 43 with Graves' ophthalmopathy and around 57 with stable Graves' hyperthyroidism. Prospective prediction of ophthalmopathy was tested in an independent validation cohort of fewer than 20 hyperthyroidism patients and 15 to 17 patients who later progressed to ophthalmopathy. The approximately 100 discovery patients were randomly divided into training and test sets at a 7:3 ratio. In six Graves' hyperthyroidism patients, the study also compared T-cell repertoires from thyroid tissue with T-cell repertoires from blood. After blood sampling, hyperthyroidism patients were treated with methimazole at a starting dose of 30 mg daily, and ophthalmopathy patients were treated with high-dose intravenous methylprednisolone. The paper describes TCR Vbeta CDR3 sequencing of around 140 peripheral blood samples, made up of fewer than 50 ophthalmopathy patients, 70 to 75 hyperthyroidism patients and roughly 17 progressor patients.

Graves' hyperthyroidism was defined as stable when no progression to ophthalmopathy occurred over 18 months of follow-up. Hyperthyroidism patients were aged 18 to 65 years and newly diagnosed, with disease duration of less than 2 months. The study excluded patients with uncontrolled infections, other autoimmune diseases, pregnancy or lactation. Clinical symptoms, serum thyroxine and TRAb, thyroid ultrasound, and orbital computed tomography formed the basis for the diagnoses. Ficoll-Paque density gradient centrifugation was used to isolate PBMCs from 10 ml of fresh peripheral blood. Total RNA was extracted using Trizol reagent, and RNA quality was assessed on an Agilent 2100 Bioanalyzer. The research as a whole found: Blood samples also contained most of the expanded thyroid clonotypes (frequency above 0.001), which suggests that blood repertoires may reflect thyroid immune responses. A 13 V-J signature model separated ophthalmopathy from stable hyperthyroidism, with 87.88% sensitivity and 81.08% specificity in cross-validation and 80%/75% in testing. No statistical method was used to set the sample size in advance, and investigators knew the group allocation. In validation, the model predicted progression to ophthalmopathy a median of about 5.9 months before onset, with approximately 70% sensitivity and 72.22% specificity.

A remark on this clonotype: This receptor's antigen is unknown. Base qualities are missing; no much larger clone stands one base away.

Amplification of TCR beta CDR3 regions was carried out from RNA transcripts. The first round of RT-PCR for the TCR CDR3 was performed with the HTBI primer set and the Qiagen OneStep RT-PCR kit. A second multiplex PCR round built the libraries, followed by size selection and purification. Sequencing of the libraries was done on an Illumina HiSeq2000 using paired-end 100 bp reads. On the authors' methods: SOAPnuke was used to process the raw data, throwing out any read that contained adapters or uncalled bases, had a mean Phred below 15, or lacked an exact constant-primer or identifier match. High-quality paired reads were merged with COPE v1.2.5, and unique nucleotide sequences were defined as clonotypes. MiTCR v1.1 was used to align clonotypes to the IMGT TRBV, TRBD and TRBJ reference segments. The analysis included only V-J combinations with a frequency above 0.0001, which together covered approximately 99% of the repertoires. The TCS score was defined as F50 (clonal expansion) divided by E x V (chaos), with BLOSUM62-based TCRdist calculated between CDR3 peptides within each V-J. Welch's t-statistics and random forest reduced 500 to 650 V-J features to 13, which were used in a naive Bayes classifier (R e1071). The raw public reads went through TCRdb reprocessing: fastp at Q25, MiXCR clone calling, in-frame beta chains kept. Rows matching on CDR3 protein sequence are summarized as one entry with the most common DNA and genes. None of the V and J calls come from the authors' own analysis; TCRdb made them. The sample table lists about 560,000 distinct CDR3 sequences, 16% of them with a count of one. The top ten constitute around a sixth of the sample.

Counted from cysteine to phenylalanine, this CDR3 has 15 amino acids. Only the CDR3 DNA is retained, 45 bases long and in frame from the first base. V drops 2 bases and J drops 6 bases, leaving 14 bases in between. The sample consisted of blood. The rearrangement combines TRBV12-3 or TRBV12-4 with TRBJ1-5; the D gene lacks a confident call. The receptor comes from a woman under 30 with Graves' hyperthyroidism. The CDR3 protein sequence reads: CASSLFLEGGQPQHF. The nucleotide sequence is given as TGTGCCAGCAGTTTATTTTTGGAAGGAGGTCAGCCCCAGCATTTT.